Below are 13 T cell receptor beta chains sequenced from a single sample in a study of OX40 agonist ivuxolimab in advanced cancers. Clones were sequenced by immunoSEQ multiplex PCR, and TCRdb holds only the in-frame ones, with some missing. The table lists 80,000 to 95,000 clones, around four fifths of them singletons. Sequenced here: CD4+ or CD8+ T cells sorted from blood, sampled in a trial of the OX40 agonist ivuxolimab. The receptors shown here come from an adult with an advanced solid tumor such as melanoma, head and neck, liver or kidney cancer.

The chain recombines TRBV7-2 with TRBJ1-5; possibly TRBD1 for D (5 bases). There are 13 residues in the CDR3. The V end was cut by 3 bases, the J end by 8 bases, with 11 bases between. Germline V gene lookup returns CDR1 SGHTA and CDR2 FQGNSA. As DNA, the CDR3 is TGTGCCAGCAGCTTGGGGCCAGAAGAGCCCCAGCATTTT. Translating gives CASSLGPEEPQHF.

A single count supports this clone. The chain recombines TRBV7-3 with TRBJ2-2; TRBD1 matches 7 bases. Germline CDR1 SGHTA, CDR2 FQGTGA. The V segment lost 0 bases and the J segment 7 bases; nucleotides outside the gene matches: 2. The CDR3 spans 14 residues. The chain's CDR3 is CASSLTGDSGELFF. CDR3 DNA sequence: TGTGCCAGCAGCTTAACAGGGGACAGCGGGGAGCTGTTTTTT.

This clone appeared a single time. CDR3 in amino acids: CASSYTDRYNEQFF. The DNA of the CDR3 is TGTGCCAGTAGCTACACGGACAGATACAATGAGCAGTTCTTC. V gene TRBV19 combines with J gene TRBJ2-1, with a tentative D call TRBD1 (6 bases). The length of the CDR3 is 14 residues. Trimming left V 6 bases short and J 4 bases short, with 13 bases between. Per germline, CDR1 LNHDA and CDR2 SQIVND (reference sequence).

V gene TRBV30 combines with J gene TRBJ1-5, with D uncertain. The CDR3 runs 13 residues. Per the germline V gene, CDR1 is GTSNPN and CDR2 is SVGIG (reference sequence). V was cut by 0 bases and J by 8 bases, with 11 bases left in between. The CDR3 DNA follows: TGTGCCTGGAGTGTGAGACCCACCGAGCCCCAGCATTTT. It translates to CAWSVRPTEPQHF.

The J gene is TRBJ2-6, the V gene TRBV7-6; D not resolved. Deletions cut 1 base from V and 0 bases from J, with 4 bases between. Germline V lookup: CDR1 SGHVS, CDR2 FNYEAQ. This CDR3 region has 15 residues. CDR3 in amino acids: CASSLGPSGANVLTF. The CDR3 nucleotides read TGTGCCAGCAGCTTAGGGCCCTCTGGGGCCAACGTCCTGACTTTC.

The CDR3 region has the DNA TGTGCCAGCAGCTTAGGGGGACAGGGTGGGGATGAGCAGTTCTTC. Protein sequence: CASSLGGQGGDEQFF. The V call is TRBV7-3, the J call TRBJ2-1; 9 nucleotides align to TRBD1. CDR3 size: 15 residues. Germline values: CDR1 SGHTA, CDR2 FQGTGA. V dropped 2 bases and J dropped 8; count of bases not matched to a gene: 7.

The chain has TRBV14 and TRBJ2-5, with D possibly being TRBD2 (5 bases). V shed 1 base and J shed 4 bases, with 7 bases lying between them. This CDR3 is 13 amino acids long. CDR1 is SGHDN and CDR2 is FVKESK in the germline V gene. DNA of the CDR3: TGTGCCAGCAGCCAAGGGACTGGAGAGACCCAGTACTTC. Residues: CASSQGTGETQYF.

J is TRBJ1-4 and V is TRBV4-1, with D possibly matching TRBD1 (5 bases). Germline CDR1 MGHRA, CDR2 YSYEKL. V shed 4 bases and J shed 4 bases, with 10 bases lying between them. The CDR3 has 14 amino acids. CDR3 sequence reads: CASSPTVLNEKLFF. Written as DNA, the CDR3 is TGCGCCAGCAGCCCGACAGTTCTTAATGAAAAACTGTTTTTT.

V and J are TRBV28 and TRBJ1-2; maybe TRBD1 (6 bases). Trimming cost V 8 bases and J 2 bases, with 15 bases left between them. This CDR3 spans 14 amino acids. Germline CDR1 MDHEN, CDR2 SYDVKM. The CDR3 nucleotides are TGTGCCAGCGCGGGGGGCGAAGGGAACTATGGCTACACCTTC. Its translation: CASAGGEGNYGYTF.

The V call is TRBV7-9, the J call TRBJ1-3; 9 nucleotides align to TRBD1. Per germline, CDR1 SEHNR and CDR2 FQNEAQ (reference sequence). With 6 bases clipped from V and 2 bases from J, the junction kept 11 bases outside the gene matches. The CDR3 is 17 residues long. Written as DNA, the CDR3 is TGTGCCAGCAGGTCCCGAGGAGGACAGGGGACTGGAAACACCATATATTTT. It encodes CASRSRGGQGTGNTIYF.

The J gene is TRBJ1-5, the V gene TRBV19; D is possibly TRBD1 (5 bases). CDR1 and CDR2 from the germline V gene are LNHDA and SQIVND (reference sequence). The CDR3 has 16 residues. Trimming removed 7 bases at V and 0 bases at J, with 16 bases between. DNA for the CDR3: TGTGCCAGTAAATCCGAGGGACGGAATAGCAATCAGCCCCAGCATTTT. It translates to CASKSEGRNSNQPQHF.

Of note for this clone: An end of the junction differs from the germline gene, which may be a read error. The rearrangement links TRBV5-1 to TRBJ2-7, with D possibly called TRBD1 or TRBD2 (5 bases each). The CDR3 runs to 15 residues. Germline lookup yields CDR1 SGHRS and CDR2 YFSETQ. The CDR3 DNA reads as TGCGCCAGCAGCTGGAATAACGGGGCCTCCTCCGAGCAGTACTTC. Translation gives CASSWNNGASSEQYF.

The chain is built from TRBV7-9 and TRBJ1-3; the D gene is possibly TRBD1 (5 bases). The V and J ends lost 5 bases and 0 bases respectively, with 8 bases between them. CDR1 is SEHNR, CDR2 FQNEAQ, per germline (reference sequence). The CDR3 is 14 residues long. The CDR3 nucleotides are TGTGCCAGCAGCAACGGGGGCTCTGGAAACACCATATATTTT. Translated, it gives CASSNGGSGNTIYF.